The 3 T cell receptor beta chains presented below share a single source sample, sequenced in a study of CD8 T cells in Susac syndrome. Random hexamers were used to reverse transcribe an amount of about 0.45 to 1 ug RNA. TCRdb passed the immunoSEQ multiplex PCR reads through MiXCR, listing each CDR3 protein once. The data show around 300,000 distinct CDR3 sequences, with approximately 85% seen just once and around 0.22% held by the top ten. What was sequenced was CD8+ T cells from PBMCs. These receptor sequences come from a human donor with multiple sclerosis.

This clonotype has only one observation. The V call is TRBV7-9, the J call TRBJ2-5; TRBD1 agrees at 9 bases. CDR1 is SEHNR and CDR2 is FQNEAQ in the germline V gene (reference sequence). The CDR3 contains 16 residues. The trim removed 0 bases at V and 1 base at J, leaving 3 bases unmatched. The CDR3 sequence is CASSLAEGQGQETQYF. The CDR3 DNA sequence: TGTGCCAGCAGCTTAGCGGAGGGACAGGGCCAAGAGACCCAGTACTTC.

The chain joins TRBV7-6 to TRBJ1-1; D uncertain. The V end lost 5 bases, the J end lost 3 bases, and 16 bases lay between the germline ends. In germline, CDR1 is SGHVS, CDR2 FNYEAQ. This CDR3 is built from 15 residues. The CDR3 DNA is TGTGCCAGCAGCCCAGCCTTTGGGGAAGACACTGAAGCTTTCTTT. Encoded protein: CASSPAFGEDTEAFF.

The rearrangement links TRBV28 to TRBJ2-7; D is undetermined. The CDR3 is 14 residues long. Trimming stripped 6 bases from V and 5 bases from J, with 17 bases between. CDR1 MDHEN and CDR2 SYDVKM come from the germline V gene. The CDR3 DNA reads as TGTGCCAGCAGACCTGAGTTAAGCGTCCACGAGCAGTACTTC. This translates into CASRPELSVHEQYF.